These 23 T cell receptor beta chains were all obtained from the same sample, sequenced in a study of OX40 agonist ivuxolimab in advanced cancers. The protocol was immunoSEQ multiplex PCR, while the TCRdb copy is restricted to in-frame clones and leaves out a portion. This sample has about 64,000 clones, with approximately 84% found just once. The sequencing used CD4+ or CD8+ T cells sorted from blood, collected in a trial of the OX40 agonist ivuxolimab. These receptors were obtained from an adult with an advanced solid tumor such as melanoma, head and neck, liver or kidney cancer.

The rearrangement joins TRBV30 to TRBJ1-3; possible D gene TRBD1, 5 bases. V was cut by 0 bases and J by 2 bases, with 5 bases left in between. The CDR3 is made up of 13 amino acids. The germline CDR1 and CDR2 sequences are GTSNPN and SVGIG (reference sequence). CDR3 amino acids: CAWSVGAGNTIYF. The CDR3 nucleotides are TGTGCCTGGAGTGTAGGGGCTGGAAACACCATATATTTT.

CDR3 bases: TGTGCCAGCAGATCCATCCGGGCTAACGTAGATGAGCAGTTCTTC. Translation gives CASRSIRANVDEQFF. The V gene is TRBV11-2, the J gene TRBJ2-1; D not resolved. Between the trimmed V and J ends, which lost 6 bases and 8 bases, there was a span of 20 bases. The germline V gene encodes CDR1 SGHAT and CDR2 FQNNGV. This CDR3 has 15 residues.

This sequence joins TRBV7-9 and TRBJ1-4; 7 nucleotides match TRBD1. The CDR3 has 17 amino acids. The germline gives CDR1 SEHNR, CDR2 FQNEAQ (reference sequence). With 7 bases clipped from V and 0 bases from J, the junction kept 11 bases outside the gene matches. CDR3 protein: CASTSRGGQATNEKLFF. CDR3 nucleotide sequence: TGTGCCAGCACCTCCCGGGGCGGACAGGCAACTAATGAAAAACTGTTTTTT.

This sequence joins TRBV5-1 and TRBJ1-1; TRBD1 matches at 7 bases. Per the germline V gene, CDR1 is SGHRS and CDR2 is YFSETQ. The J segment lost 1 base and the V segment lost 2 bases, leaving 5 bases of the junction unmatched. The CDR3 contains 15 residues. The DNA for the CDR3 is TGCGCCAGCAGCTTACAGGGGTCAGCGAACACTGAAGCTTTCTTT. Its protein is CASSLQGSANTEAFF.

The chain links TRBV4-2 to TRBJ2-3, with a weak D call TRBD2 (6 bases). The germline V gene has CDR1 LGHNA and CDR2 YNFKEQ. Trimming took 3 bases from V and 2 from J, leaving 15 bases between them. The CDR3 loop spans 16 amino acids. Here the CDR3 DNA reads TGTGCCAGCAGCCAGAACGGAGGGAGGACCACAGATACGCAGTATTTT. It encodes CASSQNGGRTTDTQYF.

The genes are TRBV19 and TRBJ2-6, with 10 bases lining up with TRBD1. CDR3 length: 18 residues. Germline V gives CDR1 LNHDA, CDR2 SQIVND (reference sequence). The V segment lost 5 bases and the J segment 1 base; nucleotides outside the gene matches: 8. The DNA of the CDR3 is TGTGCCAGTAGTTACCGGGACAGGGGAGCATCTGGGGCCAACGTCCTGACTTTC. Amino acids: CASSYRDRGASGANVLTF.

J is TRBJ1-4 and V is TRBV28; D unclear. This CDR3 region has 14 residues. V shed 3 bases and J shed 3 bases, with 8 bases lying between them. Germline CDR1 is MDHEN and CDR2 is SYDVKM. The DNA for the CDR3 is TGTGCCAGCAGTTTGGTTGGGGCTAATGAAAAACTGTTTTTT. Amino acids: CASSLVGANEKLFF.

This clone has just one count. The rearrangement links TRBV5-4 to TRBJ1-5; D might be TRBD1 (6 bases). The ends were cut back, 0 bases at V and 5 bases at J, with 9 bases in the middle. The CDR3 is 14 residues long. From germline, CDR1 is SGHNT and CDR2 YYREEE (reference sequence). Here the CDR3 reads CASSLGGGDQPQHF. CDR3 nucleotides: TGTGCCAGCAGCTTGGGGGGGGGCGATCAGCCCCAGCATTTT.

The chain couples TRBV6-5 to TRBJ1-5; TRBD1 is a possible D gene (6 bases). The length of the CDR3 is 15 residues. Trimming removed 5 bases at V and 4 bases at J, with 15 bases between. CDR1 is MNHEY, CDR2 SVGAGI, per germline. The CDR3: CASSQQGLGNQPQHF. The CDR3, as DNA: TGTGCCAGCAGTCAACAGGGTTTAGGTAATCAGCCCCAGCATTTT.

The chain links TRBV11-2 to TRBJ2-2; D might be TRBD2 (5 bases). Trimming took 3 bases from V and 4 from J, leaving 9 bases between them. CDR1 is SGHAT, CDR2 FQNNGV, per germline. The CDR3 runs 14 residues. In DNA, the CDR3 is TGTGCCAGCAGCTTGAGGGAACTCACCGGGGAGCTGTTTTTT. This translates into CASSLRELTGELFF.

This clone was detected only once. V gene TRBV18 combines with J gene TRBJ1-3, with D hard to call. Trimming stripped 8 bases from V and 0 bases from J, with 14 bases between. CDR1 is KGHSH and CDR2 is LQKENI in the germline V gene. The CDR3 sequence is 15 residues long. The CDR3 DNA follows: TGTGCCAGCGGACCGGGTTCGAGCTCTGGAAACACCATATATTTT. It codes for CASGPGSSSGNTIYF.

J is TRBJ1-4 and V is TRBV19; unclear D gene. Germline loops: CDR1 LNHDA, CDR2 SQIVND (reference sequence). Trimming took off 7 bases at V and 8 bases at J, with 14 bases between the two ends. The CDR3 sequence is 13 residues long. CDR3 sequence: CASTPPGKEKLFF. CDR3 in DNA: TGTGCCAGTACCCCCCCCGGCAAGGAAAAACTGTTTTTT.

This sequence joins TRBV6-6 and TRBJ1-2, with D unresolved. The CDR3 has 13 residues. Germline loops: CDR1 MNHNY, CDR2 SVGAGI (reference sequence). V lost 0 bases to trimming and J lost 5 bases, with 7 bases between them. The CDR3 reads CASSYSRRYGYTF. In DNA, the CDR3 is TGTGCCAGCAGTTACTCGAGGAGATATGGCTACACCTTC.

The chain combines TRBV25-1 with TRBJ2-7, with a tentative D call TRBD1 (5 bases). Germline CDR1 and CDR2: MGHDK and SYGVNS. The CDR3 sequence is 13 residues long. Trimming took off 3 bases at V and 4 bases at J, with 10 bases between the two ends. In nucleotides, the CDR3 is TGTGCCAGCAGTGATCAGGGATGGTACGAGCAGTACTTC. Translation gives CASSDQGWYEQYF.

The chain carries TRBV2 and TRBJ1-5; D might be TRBD1 (6 bases). This CDR3 region has 15 residues. CDR1 and CDR2 from the germline V gene are SNHLY and FYNNEI. Trimming stripped 5 bases from V and 4 bases from J, with 15 bases between. Here the CDR3 DNA reads TGTGCCAGCAGTCAAGGGGACACCCAAAATCAGCCCCAGCATTTT. It yields the protein CASSQGDTQNQPQHF. Drawing the rest from reference TRBV2 and TRBJ1-5, the complete variable domain is EPEVTQTPSHQVTQMGQEVILRCVPISNHLYFYWYRQILGQKVEFLVSFYNNEISEKSEIFDDQFSVERPDGSNFTLKIRSTKLEDSAMYFCASSQGDTQNQPQHFGDGTRLSIL.

The V and J genes are TRBV6-6 and TRBJ2-7, with D possibly TRBD1 on 6 matching bases. The CDR3 contains 12 residues. Germline loops: CDR1 MNHNY, CDR2 SVGAGI (reference sequence). The V end was cut by 9 bases, the J end by 4 bases, with 13 bases between. The CDR3 here is CASSGEIYEQYF. The CDR3 nucleotides are TGTGCCAGTTCAGGGGAGATTTACGAGCAGTACTTC.

This clone was picked up one time. The chain is built from TRBV6-1 and TRBJ2-1; 7 bases line up with TRBD2. CDR1 and CDR2 (germline): MNHNS, SASEGT. The CDR3 runs 13 residues. V gave up 7 bases and J gave up 5 bases; unmatched junction bases: 5. CDR3 in amino acids: CASIPGGDNEQFF. The CDR3 DNA reads TGTGCCAGCATCCCGGGAGGTGACAATGAGCAGTTCTTC.

V and J are TRBV5-1 and TRBJ2-3; no reliable D call. The V gene lost 2 bases and the J gene lost 6 bases, with 13 bases spanning the gap. This CDR3 is built from 14 residues. Germline-derived CDR1 and CDR2 are SGHRS and YFSETQ. The CDR3 spells CASSFSNAGDTQYF. CDR3 bases: TGCGCCAGCAGCTTCTCAAATGCCGGGGATACGCAGTATTTT.

The chain employs TRBV7-2 and TRBJ2-3, with 12 bases that match TRBD2. V lost 4 bases and J lost 4; bases outside the gene matches: 3. Germline loops: CDR1 SGHTA, CDR2 FQGNSA. CDR3 length: 15 residues. CDR3 coding DNA: TGTGCCAGCAGCTCGACTAGCGGGAGTTCAGATACGCAGTATTTT. Amino acids: CASSSTSGSSDTQYF.

This clone appeared a single time. The chain links TRBV11-2 to TRBJ2-4, with D hard to call. The CDR3 is made up of 13 amino acids. CDR1 is SGHAT and CDR2 is FQNNGV in the germline V gene. V shed 7 bases and J shed 6 bases, with 13 bases lying between them. CDR3 loop: CASNPDKSNIQYF. CDR3 coding DNA: TGTGCCAGCAACCCAGACAAATCAAACATTCAGTACTTC.

This chain links TRBV6-1 with TRBJ2-5; the D gene is possibly TRBD2 (7 bases). CDR3 length equals 15 residues. CDR1 and CDR2 (germline): MNHNS, SASEGT. The V end lost 4 bases, the J end lost 2 bases, and 14 bases lay between the germline ends. CDR3 in amino acids: CASSVGGAGQETQYF. The DNA of the CDR3 is TGTGCCAGCAGTGTGGGGGGGGCGGGACAAGAGACCCAGTACTTC.

The gene calls are TRBV18 and TRBJ2-1; D is possibly TRBD2 (5 bases). Trimming took 4 bases from V and 9 from J, leaving 19 bases between them. Germline assignment: CDR1 KGHSH and CDR2 LQKENI. CDR3 length equals 15 residues. In nucleotides, the CDR3 is TGTGCCAGCTCACTTATCCGGGAACCGGCCGGTGAGCAGTTCTTC. Protein product: CASSLIREPAGEQFF.

The rearrangement uses TRBV7-3 and TRBJ2-6; D remains unclear. V lost 7 bases and J 0 bases, leaving 13 bases between the germline ends. Germline V gene sequence: CDR1 SGHTA, CDR2 FQGTGA. The CDR3 covers 16 residues. The CDR3 here is CASTGRLSSGANVLTF. CDR3 nucleotide sequence: TGTGCCAGCACTGGCAGACTTTCCTCTGGGGCCAACGTCCTGACTTTC.